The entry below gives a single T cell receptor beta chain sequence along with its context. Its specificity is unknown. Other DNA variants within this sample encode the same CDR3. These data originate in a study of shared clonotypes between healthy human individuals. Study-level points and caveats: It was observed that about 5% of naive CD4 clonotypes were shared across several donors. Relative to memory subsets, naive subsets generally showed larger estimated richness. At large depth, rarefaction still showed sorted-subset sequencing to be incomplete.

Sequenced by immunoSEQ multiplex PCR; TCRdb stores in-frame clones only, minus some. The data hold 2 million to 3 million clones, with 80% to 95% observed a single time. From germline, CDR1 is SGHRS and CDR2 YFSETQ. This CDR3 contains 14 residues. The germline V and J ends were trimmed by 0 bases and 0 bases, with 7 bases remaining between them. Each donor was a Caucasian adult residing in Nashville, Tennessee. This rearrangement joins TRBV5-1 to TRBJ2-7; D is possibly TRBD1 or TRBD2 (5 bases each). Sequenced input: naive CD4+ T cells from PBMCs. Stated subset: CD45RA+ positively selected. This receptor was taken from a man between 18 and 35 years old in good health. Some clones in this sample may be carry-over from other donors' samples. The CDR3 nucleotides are TGCGCCAGCAGCTTGGCGGGACGCTCCTACGAGCAGTACTTC. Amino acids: CASSLAGRSYEQYF.